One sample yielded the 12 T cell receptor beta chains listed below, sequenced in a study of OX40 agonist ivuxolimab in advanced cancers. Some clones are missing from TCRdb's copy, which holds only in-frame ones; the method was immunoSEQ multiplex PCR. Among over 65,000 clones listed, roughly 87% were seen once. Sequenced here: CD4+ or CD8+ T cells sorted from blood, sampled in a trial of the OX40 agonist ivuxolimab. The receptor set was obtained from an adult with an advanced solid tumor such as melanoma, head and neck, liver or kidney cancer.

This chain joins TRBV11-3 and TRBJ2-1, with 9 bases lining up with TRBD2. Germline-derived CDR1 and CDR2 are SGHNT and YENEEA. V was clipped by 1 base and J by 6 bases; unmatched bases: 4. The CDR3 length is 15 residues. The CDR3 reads CASSLVAGERNEQFF. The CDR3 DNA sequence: TGTGCCAGCAGCTTAGTAGCGGGAGAACGCAATGAGCAGTTCTTC. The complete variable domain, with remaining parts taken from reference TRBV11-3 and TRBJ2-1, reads EAGVVQSPRYKIIEKKQPVAFWCNPISGHNTLYWYLQNLGQGPELLIRYENEEAVDDSQLPKDRFSAERLKGVDSTLKIQPAELGDSAVYLCASSLVAGERNEQFFGPGTRLTVL.

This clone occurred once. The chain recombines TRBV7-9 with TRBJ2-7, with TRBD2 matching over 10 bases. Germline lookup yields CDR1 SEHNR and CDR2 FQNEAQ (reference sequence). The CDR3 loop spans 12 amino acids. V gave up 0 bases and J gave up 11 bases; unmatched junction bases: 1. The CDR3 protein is CASSLAGTSEYF. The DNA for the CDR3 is TGTGCCAGCAGCTTAGCCGGGACTAGCGAGTACTTC.

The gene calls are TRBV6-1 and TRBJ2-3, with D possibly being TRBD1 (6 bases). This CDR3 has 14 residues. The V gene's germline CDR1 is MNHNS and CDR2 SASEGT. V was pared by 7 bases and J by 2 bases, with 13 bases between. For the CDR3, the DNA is TGTGCCAGCACCCCGGACAGTTACACAGATACGCAGTATTTT. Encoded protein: CASTPDSYTDTQYF.

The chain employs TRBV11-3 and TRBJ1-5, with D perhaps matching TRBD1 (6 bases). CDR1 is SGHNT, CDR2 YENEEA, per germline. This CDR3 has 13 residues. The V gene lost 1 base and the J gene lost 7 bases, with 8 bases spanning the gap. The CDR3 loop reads CASSLVGGQPQHF. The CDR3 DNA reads TGTGCCAGCAGCTTAGTCGGGGGCCAGCCCCAGCATTTT. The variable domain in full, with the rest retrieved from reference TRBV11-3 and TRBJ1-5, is EAGVVQSPRYKIIEKKQPVAFWCNPISGHNTLYWYLQNLGQGPELLIRYENEEAVDDSQLPKDRFSAERLKGVDSTLKIQPAELGDSAVYLCASSLVGGQPQHFGDGTRLSIL.

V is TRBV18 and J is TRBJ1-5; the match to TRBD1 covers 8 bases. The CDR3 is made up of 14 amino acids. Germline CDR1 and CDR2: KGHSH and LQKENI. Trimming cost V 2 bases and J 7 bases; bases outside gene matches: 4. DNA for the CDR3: TGTGCCAGCTCACCATCGACAGGGGCGCAGCCCCAGCATTTT. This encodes CASSPSTGAQPQHF.

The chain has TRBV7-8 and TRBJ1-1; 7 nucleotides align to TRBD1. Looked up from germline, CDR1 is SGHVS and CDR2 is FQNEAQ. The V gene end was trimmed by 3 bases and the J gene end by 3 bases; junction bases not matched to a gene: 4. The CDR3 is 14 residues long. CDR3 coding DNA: TGTGCCAGCAGCTTCGACAGGGTGGACACTGAAGCTTTCTTT. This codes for CASSFDRVDTEAFF.

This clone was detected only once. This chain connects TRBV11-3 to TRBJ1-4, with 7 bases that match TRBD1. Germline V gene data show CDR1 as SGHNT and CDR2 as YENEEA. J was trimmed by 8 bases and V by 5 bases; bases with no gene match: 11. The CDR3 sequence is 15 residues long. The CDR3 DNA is TGTGCCAGCAGCGCCAGCGATGCAGGGGGAGAAAAACTGTTTTTT. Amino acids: CASSASDAGGEKLFF.

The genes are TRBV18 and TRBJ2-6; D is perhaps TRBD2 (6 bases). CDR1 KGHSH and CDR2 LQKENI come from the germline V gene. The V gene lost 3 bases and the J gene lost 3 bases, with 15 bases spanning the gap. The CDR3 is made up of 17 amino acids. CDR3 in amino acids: CASSPLAGNSGANVLTF. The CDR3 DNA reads TGTGCCAGCTCACCGTTGGCGGGGAATAGTGGGGCCAACGTCCTGACTTTC.

CDR3 sequence reads: CASSFRGGRSYEQYF. The CDR3 bases are TGCGCCAGCAGCTTTCGGGGAGGGAGATCCTACGAGCAGTACTTC. The chain has TRBV5-1 and TRBJ2-7; TRBD2 agrees at 7 bases. This CDR3 contains 15 residues. V was clipped by 2 bases and J by 1 base; unmatched bases: 6. CDR1 and CDR2 (germline): SGHRS, YFSETQ.

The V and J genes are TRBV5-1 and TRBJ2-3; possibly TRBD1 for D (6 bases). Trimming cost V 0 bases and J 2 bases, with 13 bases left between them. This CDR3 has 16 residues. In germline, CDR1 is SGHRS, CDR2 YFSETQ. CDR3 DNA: TGCGCCAGCAGCTTGGGTCAGGGGCAAAACACAGATACGCAGTATTTT. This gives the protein CASSLGQGQNTDTQYF.

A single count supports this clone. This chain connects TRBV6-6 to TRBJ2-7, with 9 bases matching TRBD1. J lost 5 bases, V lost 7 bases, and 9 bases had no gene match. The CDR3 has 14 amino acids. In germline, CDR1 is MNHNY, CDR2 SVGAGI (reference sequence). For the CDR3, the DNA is TGTGCCAGCACCGCCGGGACAGGGACCCACGAGCAGTACTTC. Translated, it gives CASTAGTGTHEQYF.

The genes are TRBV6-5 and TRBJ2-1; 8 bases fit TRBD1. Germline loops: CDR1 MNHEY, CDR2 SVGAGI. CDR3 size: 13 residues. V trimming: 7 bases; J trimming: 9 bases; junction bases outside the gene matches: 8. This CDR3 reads CASTRTGSGEQFF. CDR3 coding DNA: TGTGCCAGCACCAGGACAGGGTCAGGTGAGCAGTTCTTC.